This TCR beta chain was recovered during a study of shared clonotypes between healthy human individuals. The protocol was immunoSEQ multiplex PCR, while the TCRdb copy is restricted to in-frame clones and leaves out a portion. The data contain 2.3 million or so clones, approximately 95% of them singletons. The germline V gene has CDR1 ENHRY and CDR2 SYGVKD. Trimming pared 8 bases from V and 1 base from J, leaving 8 bases between. This CDR3 comprises 12 residues. Material for sequencing was naive CD4+ T cells from PBMCs. Subset in this sample: CD45RA+ positively selected. The receptor's source is a man between 18 and 29 years old in good health. Some clones in this sample may be carry-over from other donors' samples. The rearrangement uses TRBV10-3 and TRBJ2-5; a weak D match, TRBD2 (5 bases). Here the CDR3 DNA reads TGTGCCATCGGGAGTTCCCAAGAGACCCAGTACTTC. Translation: CAIGSSQETQYF.